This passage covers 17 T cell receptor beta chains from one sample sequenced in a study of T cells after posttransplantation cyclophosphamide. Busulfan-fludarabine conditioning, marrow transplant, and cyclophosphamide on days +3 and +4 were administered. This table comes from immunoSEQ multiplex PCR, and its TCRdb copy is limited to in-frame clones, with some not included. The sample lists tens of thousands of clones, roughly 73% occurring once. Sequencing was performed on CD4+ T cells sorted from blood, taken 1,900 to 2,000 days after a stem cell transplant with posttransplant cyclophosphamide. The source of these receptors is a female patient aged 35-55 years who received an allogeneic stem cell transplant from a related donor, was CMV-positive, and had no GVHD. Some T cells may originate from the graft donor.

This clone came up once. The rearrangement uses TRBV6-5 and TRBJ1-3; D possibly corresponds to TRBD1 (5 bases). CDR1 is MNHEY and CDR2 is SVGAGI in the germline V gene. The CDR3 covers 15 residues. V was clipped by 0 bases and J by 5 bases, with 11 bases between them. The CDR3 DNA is TGTGCCAGCAGTTACTCTCTTCAGGGTAGAAACACCATATATTTT. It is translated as CASSYSLQGRNTIYF.

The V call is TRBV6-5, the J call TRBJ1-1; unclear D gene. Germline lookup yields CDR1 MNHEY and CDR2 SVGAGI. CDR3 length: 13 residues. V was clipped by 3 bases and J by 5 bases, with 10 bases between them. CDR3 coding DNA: TGTGCCAGCAGTTATGGGTTCGGGACTGAAGCTTTCTTT. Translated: CASSYGFGTEAFF.

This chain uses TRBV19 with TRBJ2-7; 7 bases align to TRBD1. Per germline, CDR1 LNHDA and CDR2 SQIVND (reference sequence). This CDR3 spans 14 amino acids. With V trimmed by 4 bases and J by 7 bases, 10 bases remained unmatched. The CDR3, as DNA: TGTGCCAGTAGTACCGACGACAGGGTGGGGGAGCAGTACTTC. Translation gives CASSTDDRVGEQYF.

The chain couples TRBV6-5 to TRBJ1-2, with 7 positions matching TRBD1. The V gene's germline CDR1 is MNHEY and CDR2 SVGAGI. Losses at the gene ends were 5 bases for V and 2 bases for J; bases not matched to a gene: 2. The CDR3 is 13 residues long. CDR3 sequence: CASSPRGNYGYTF. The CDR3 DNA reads TGTGCCAGCAGTCCCAGGGGGAACTATGGCTACACCTTC.

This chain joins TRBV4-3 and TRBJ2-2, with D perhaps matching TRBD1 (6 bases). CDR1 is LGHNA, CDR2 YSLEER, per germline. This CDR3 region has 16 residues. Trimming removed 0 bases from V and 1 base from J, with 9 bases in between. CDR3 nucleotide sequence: TGCGCCAGCAGCCAAGAGGGACACCTGAACACCGGGGAGCTGTTTTTT. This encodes CASSQEGHLNTGELFF.

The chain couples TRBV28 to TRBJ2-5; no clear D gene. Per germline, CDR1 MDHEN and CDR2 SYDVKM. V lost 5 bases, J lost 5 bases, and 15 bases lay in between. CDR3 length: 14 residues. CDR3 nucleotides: TGTGCCAGCAGTCCCCGGAGCCCCGCGGAGACCCAGTACTTC. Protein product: CASSPRSPAETQYF.

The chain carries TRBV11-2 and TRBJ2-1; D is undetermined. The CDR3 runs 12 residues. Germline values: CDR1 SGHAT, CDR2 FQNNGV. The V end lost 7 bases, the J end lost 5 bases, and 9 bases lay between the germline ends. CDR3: CASTSSDNEQFF. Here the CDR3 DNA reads TGTGCCAGCACATCTTCGGACAATGAGCAGTTCTTC.

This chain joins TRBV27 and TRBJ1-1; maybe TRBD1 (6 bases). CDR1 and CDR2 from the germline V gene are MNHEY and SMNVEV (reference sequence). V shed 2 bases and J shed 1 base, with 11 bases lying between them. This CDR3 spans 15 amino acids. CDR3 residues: CASSLTDRQNTEAFF. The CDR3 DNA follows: TGTGCCAGCAGTTTAACTGACAGGCAGAACACTGAAGCTTTCTTT.

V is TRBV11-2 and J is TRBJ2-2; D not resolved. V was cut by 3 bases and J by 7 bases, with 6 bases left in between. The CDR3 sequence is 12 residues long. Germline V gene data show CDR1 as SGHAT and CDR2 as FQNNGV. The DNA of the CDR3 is TGTGCCAGCAGCTTCCCAGGCGGGGAGCTGTTTTTT. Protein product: CASSFPGGELFF.

Here the CDR3 DNA reads TGTGCCAGTACGACCCCAGCGGTCGCAGATACGCAGTATTTT. Translation gives CASTTPAVADTQYF. The chain combines TRBV19 with TRBJ2-3, with a possible D match to TRBD2 (5 bases). Trimming stripped 7 bases from V and 4 bases from J, with 15 bases between. This CDR3 region has 14 residues. Germline loops: CDR1 LNHDA, CDR2 SQIVND (reference sequence).

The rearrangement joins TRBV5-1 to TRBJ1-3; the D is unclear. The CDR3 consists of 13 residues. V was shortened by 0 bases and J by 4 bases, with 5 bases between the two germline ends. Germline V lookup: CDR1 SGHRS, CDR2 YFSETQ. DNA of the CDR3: TGCGCCAGCAGCTTGGCCGGGGGAAACACCATATATTTT. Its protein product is CASSLAGGNTIYF.

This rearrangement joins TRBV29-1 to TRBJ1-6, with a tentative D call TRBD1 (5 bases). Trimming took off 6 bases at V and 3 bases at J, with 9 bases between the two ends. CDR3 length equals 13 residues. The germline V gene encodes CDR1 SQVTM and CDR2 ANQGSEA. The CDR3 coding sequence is TGCAGCGTCCTGACAGACTATAATTCACCCCTCCACTTT. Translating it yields CSVLTDYNSPLHF.

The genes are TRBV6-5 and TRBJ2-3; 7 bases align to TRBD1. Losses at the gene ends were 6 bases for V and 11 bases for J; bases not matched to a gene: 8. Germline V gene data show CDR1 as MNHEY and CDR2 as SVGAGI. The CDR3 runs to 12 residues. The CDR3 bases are TGTGCCAGCAGCCCGGGACAGACTAAGCAGTATTTT. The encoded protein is CASSPGQTKQYF.

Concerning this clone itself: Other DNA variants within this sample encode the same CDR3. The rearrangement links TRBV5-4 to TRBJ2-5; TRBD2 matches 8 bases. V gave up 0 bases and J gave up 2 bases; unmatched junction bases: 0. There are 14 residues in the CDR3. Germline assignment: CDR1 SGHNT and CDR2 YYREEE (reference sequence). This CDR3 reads CASSLGGGQETQYF. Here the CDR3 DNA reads TGTGCCAGCAGCTTGGGCGGGGGGCAAGAGACCCAGTACTTC.

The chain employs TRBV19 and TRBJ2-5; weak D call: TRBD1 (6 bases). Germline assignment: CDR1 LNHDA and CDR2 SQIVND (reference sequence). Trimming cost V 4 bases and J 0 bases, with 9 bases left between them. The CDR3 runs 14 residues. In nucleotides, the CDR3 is TGTGCCAGTAGTACCCAGGGGCACCAAGAGACCCAGTACTTC. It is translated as CASSTQGHQETQYF.

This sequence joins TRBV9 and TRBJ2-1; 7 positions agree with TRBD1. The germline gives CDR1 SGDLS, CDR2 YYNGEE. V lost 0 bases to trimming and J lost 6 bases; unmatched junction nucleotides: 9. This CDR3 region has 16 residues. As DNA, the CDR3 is TGTGCCAGCAGCGTAGTGAGGTGGGGACAGCTCAATGAGCAGTTCTTC. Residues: CASSVVRWGQLNEQFF.

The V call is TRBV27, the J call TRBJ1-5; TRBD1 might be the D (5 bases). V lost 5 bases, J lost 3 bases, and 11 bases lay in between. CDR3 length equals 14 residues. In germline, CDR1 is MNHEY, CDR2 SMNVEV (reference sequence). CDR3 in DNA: TGTGCCAGCAGTCCTAGGGGATTCAATCAGCCCCAGCATTTT. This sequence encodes CASSPRGFNQPQHF.